Described below is a single TCR beta chain sequence and its context. Its antigen remains unidentified. The record originates from a study of T cell responses to AZD1222 COVID-19 vaccine. Study outcomes and limitations: Donors were largely white British and mainly female; clonal diversity was possibly underestimated.

Some clones are missing from TCRdb's copy, which holds only in-frame ones; the method was immunoSEQ multiplex PCR. This sample has tens of thousands of clones; under 90% occur once, and the top ten carry 1.3%. V dropped 8 bases and J dropped 1; count of bases not matched to a gene: 4. CDR1 SNHLY and CDR2 FYNNEI come from the germline V gene. The CDR3 length is 14 residues. The V gene is TRBV2, the J gene TRBJ2-2, with 7 bases aligning to TRBD1. The receptor was derived from an adult who received the AZD1222 COVID-19 vaccine. The source was peripheral blood, collected 28 days after the second AZD1222 dose. DNA of the CDR3: TGTGCCAGCGGACGGGACAGGAACACCGGGGAGCTGTTTTTT. It codes for CASGRDRNTGELFF.